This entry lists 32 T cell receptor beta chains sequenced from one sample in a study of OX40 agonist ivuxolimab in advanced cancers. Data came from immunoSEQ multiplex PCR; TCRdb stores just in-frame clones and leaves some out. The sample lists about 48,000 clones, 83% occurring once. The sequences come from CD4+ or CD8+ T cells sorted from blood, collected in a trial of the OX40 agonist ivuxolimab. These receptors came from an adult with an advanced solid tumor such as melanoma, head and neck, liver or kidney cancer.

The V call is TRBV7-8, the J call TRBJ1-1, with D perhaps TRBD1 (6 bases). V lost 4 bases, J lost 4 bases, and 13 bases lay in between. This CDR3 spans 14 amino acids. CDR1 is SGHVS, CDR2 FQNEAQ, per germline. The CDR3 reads CASSYPGAGTEAFF. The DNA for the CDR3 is TGTGCCAGCAGCTACCCAGGGGCGGGCACTGAAGCTTTCTTT. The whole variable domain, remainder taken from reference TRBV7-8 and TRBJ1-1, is GAGVSQSPRYKVAKRGQDVALRCDPISGHVSLFWYQQALGQGPEFLTYFQNEAQLDKSGLPSDRFFAERPEGSVSTLKIQRTQQEDSAVYLCASSYPGAGTEAFFGQGTRLTVV.

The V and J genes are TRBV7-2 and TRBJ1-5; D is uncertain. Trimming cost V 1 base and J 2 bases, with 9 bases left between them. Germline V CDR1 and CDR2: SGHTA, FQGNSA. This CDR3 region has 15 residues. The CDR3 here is CASSLGFSGNQPQHF. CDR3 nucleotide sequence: TGTGCCAGCAGCTTAGGGTTCTCTGGCAATCAGCCCCAGCATTTT.

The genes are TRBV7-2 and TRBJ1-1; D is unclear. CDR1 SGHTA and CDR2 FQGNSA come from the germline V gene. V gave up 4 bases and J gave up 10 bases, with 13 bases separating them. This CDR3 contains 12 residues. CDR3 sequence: CASSSPGPGAFF. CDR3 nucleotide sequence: TGTGCCAGCAGCTCTCCAGGTCCGGGAGCTTTCTTT.

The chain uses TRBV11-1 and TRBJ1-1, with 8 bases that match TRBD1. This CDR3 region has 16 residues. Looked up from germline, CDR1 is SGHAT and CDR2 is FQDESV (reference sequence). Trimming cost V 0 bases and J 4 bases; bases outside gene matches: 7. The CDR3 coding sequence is TGTGCCAGCAGCTTAGCTCCAGGGGGCTGGGGCACTGAAGCTTTCTTT. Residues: CASSLAPGGWGTEAFF.

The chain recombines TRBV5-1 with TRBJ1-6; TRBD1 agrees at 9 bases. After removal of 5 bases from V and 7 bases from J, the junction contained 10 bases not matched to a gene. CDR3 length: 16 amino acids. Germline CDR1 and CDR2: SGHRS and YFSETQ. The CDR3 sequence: CASRTTPGQGNSPLHF. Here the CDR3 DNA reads TGCGCCAGCAGGACCACTCCGGGACAGGGAAATTCACCCCTCCACTTT. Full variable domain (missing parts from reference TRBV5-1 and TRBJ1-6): KAGVTQTPRYLIKTRGQQVTLSCSPISGHRSVSWYQQTPGQGLQFLFEYFSETQRNKGNFPGRFSGRQFSNSRSEMNVSTLELGDSALYLCASRTTPGQGNSPLHFGNGTRLTVT.

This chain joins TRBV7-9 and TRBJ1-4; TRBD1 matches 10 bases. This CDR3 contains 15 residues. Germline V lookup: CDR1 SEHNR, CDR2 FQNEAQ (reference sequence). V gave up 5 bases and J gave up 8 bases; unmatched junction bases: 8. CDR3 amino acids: CASSRGTGEGEKLFF. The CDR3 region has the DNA TGTGCCAGCAGCCGGGGGACAGGGGAAGGGGAAAAACTGTTTTTT. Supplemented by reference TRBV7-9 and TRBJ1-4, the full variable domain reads DTGVSQNPRHKITKRGQNVTFRCDPISEHNRLYWYRQTLGQGPEFLTYFQNEAQLEKSRLLSDRFSAERPKGSFSTLEIQRTEQGDSAMYLCASSRGTGEGEKLFFGSGTQLSVL.

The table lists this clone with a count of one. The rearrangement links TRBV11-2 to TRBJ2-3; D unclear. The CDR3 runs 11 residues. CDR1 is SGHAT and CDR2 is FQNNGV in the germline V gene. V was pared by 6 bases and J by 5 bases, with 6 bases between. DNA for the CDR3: TGTGCCAGCAGTCAGGTAGATACGCAGTATTTT. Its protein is CASSQVDTQYF.

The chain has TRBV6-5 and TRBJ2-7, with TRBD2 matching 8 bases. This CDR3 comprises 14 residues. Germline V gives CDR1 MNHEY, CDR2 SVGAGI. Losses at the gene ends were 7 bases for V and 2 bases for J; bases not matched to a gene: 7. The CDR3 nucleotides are TGTGCCAGCAATGGCGGGGGGATTCCCTACGAGCAGTACTTC. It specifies CASNGGGIPYEQYF.

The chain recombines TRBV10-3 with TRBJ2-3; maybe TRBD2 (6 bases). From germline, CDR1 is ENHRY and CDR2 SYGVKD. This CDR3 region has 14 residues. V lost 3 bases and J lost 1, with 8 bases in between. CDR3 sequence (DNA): TGTGCCATCAGTGAAGGCGGGGGCACAGATACGCAGTATTTT. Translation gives CAISEGGGTDTQYF.

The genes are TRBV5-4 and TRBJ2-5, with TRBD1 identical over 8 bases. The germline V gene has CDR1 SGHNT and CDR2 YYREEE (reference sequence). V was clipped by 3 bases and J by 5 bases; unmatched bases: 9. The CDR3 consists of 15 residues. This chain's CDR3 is CASSWPGGAMETQYF. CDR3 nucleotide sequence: TGTGCCAGCAGCTGGCCAGGGGGCGCGATGGAGACCCAGTACTTC.

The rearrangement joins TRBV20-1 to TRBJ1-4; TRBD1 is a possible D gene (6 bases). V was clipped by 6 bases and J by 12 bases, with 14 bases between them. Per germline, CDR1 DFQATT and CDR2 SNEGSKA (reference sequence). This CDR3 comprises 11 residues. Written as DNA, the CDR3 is TGCAGTGCCGGCCTAGGGGGGGAACTGTTTTTT. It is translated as CSAGLGGELFF.

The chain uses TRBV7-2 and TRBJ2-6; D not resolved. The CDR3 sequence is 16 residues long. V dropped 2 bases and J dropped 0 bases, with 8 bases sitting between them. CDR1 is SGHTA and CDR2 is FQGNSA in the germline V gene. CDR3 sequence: CASSLIGHSGANVLTF. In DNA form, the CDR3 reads TGTGCCAGCAGCTTAATCGGGCACTCTGGGGCCAACGTCCTGACTTTC.

This CDR3 is CASSPLRGNYGYTF. The CDR3 DNA follows: TGTGCCAGCAGCCCCCTTCGGGGCAACTATGGCTACACCTTC. This chain uses TRBV11-2 with TRBJ1-2; a weak D match, TRBD1 (5 bases). V was pared by 5 bases and J by 2 bases, with 12 bases between. This CDR3 region has 14 residues. CDR1 SGHAT and CDR2 FQNNGV come from the germline V gene.

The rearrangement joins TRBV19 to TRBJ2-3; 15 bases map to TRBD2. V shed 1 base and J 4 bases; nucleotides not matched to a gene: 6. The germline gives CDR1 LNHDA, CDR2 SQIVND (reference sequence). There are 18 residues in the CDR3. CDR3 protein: CASSIVGLAGGPADTQYF. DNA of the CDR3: TGTGCCAGTAGTATAGTCGGACTAGCGGGGGGGCCGGCAGATACGCAGTATTTT.

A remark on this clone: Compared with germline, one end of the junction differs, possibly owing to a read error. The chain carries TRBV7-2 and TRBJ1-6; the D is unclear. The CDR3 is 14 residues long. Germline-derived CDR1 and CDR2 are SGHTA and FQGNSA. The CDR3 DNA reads TGTGCCGGCAGCCCACTTAGGGCTAATTCACCCCTCCACTTT. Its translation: CAGSPLRANSPLHF.

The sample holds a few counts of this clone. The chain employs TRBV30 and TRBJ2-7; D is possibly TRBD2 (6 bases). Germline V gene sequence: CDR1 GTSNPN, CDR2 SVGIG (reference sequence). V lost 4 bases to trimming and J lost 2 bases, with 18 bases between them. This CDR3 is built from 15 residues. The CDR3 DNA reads TGTGCCTGGACCCGGGGGAACACCCCAACCTACGAGCAGTACTTC. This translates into CAWTRGNTPTYEQYF.

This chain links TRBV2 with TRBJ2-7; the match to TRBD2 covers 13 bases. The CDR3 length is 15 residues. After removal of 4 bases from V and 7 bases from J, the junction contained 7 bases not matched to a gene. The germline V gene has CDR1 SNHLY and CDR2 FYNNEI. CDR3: CASSATSGGASEQYF. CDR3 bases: TGTGCCAGCAGTGCCACTAGCGGGGGGGCGTCAGAGCAGTACTTC.

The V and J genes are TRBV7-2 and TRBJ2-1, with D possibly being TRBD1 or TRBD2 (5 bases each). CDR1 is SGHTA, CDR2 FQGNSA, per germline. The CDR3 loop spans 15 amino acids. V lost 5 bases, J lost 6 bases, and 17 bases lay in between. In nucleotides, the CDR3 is TGTGCCAGCAGCGCCCATTGGGGGTCAGGCAATGAGCAGTTCTTC. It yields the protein CASSAHWGSGNEQFF.

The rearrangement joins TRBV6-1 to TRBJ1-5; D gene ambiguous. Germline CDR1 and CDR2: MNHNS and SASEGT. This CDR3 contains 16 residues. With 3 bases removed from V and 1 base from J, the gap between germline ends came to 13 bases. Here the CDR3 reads CASSEWAGWSNQPQHF. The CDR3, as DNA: TGTGCCAGCAGTGAGTGGGCGGGATGGAGCAATCAGCCCCAGCATTTT.

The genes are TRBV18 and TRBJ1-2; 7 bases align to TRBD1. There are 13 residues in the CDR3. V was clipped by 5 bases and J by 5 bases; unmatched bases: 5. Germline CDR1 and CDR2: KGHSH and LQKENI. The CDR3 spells CASSTGQRYGYTF. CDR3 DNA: TGTGCCAGCTCAACGGGACAGCGGTATGGCTACACCTTC.

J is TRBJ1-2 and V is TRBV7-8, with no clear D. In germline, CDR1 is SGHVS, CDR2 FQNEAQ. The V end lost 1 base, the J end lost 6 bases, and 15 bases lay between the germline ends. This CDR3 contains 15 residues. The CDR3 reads CASSLGRSMVDGYTF. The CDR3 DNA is TGTGCCAGCAGCTTAGGTCGGAGCATGGTGGATGGCTACACCTTC.

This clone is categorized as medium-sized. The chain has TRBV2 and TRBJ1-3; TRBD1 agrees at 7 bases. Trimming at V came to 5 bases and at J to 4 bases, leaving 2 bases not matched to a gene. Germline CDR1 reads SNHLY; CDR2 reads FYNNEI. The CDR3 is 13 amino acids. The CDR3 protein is CASSTGAGNTIYF. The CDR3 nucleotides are TGTGCCAGCAGTACAGGGGCAGGAAACACCATATATTTT.

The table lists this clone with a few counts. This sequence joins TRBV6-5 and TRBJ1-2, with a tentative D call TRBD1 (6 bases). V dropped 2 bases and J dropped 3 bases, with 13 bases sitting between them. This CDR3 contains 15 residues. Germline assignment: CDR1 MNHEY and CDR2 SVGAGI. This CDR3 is CASSYGGRSYYGYTF. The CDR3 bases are TGTGCCAGCAGTTACGGGGGGCGATCATACTATGGCTACACCTTC.

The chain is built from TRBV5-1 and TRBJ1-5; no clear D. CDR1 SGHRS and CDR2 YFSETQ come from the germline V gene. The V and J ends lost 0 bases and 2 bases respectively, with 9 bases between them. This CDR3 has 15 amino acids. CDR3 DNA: TGCGCCAGCAGCTTGGGGAGTTACGGCAATCAGCCCCAGCATTTT. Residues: CASSLGSYGNQPQHF.

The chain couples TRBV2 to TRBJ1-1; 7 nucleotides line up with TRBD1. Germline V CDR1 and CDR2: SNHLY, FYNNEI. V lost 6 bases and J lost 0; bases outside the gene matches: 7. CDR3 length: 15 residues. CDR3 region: CASRGQSLMNTEAFF. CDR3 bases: TGTGCCAGCAGGGGACAGAGCCTTATGAACACTGAAGCTTTCTTT.

The CDR3 region has the DNA TGCGCCAGCAGCTTGGACCTTGGCTCTGGGGCCAACGTCCTGACTTTC. Amino acid sequence: CASSLDLGSGANVLTF. The chain is built from TRBV5-1 and TRBJ2-6, with D hard to call. V was shortened by 0 bases and J by 0 bases, with 7 bases between the two germline ends. Germline V CDR1 and CDR2: SGHRS, YFSETQ. The CDR3 runs to 16 residues.

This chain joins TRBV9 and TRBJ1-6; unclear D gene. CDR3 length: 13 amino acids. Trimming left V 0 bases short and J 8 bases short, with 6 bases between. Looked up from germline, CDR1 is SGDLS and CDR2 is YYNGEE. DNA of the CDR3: TGTGCCAGCAGCGTAGTCGAGGATTCACCCCTCCACTTT. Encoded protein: CASSVVEDSPLHF. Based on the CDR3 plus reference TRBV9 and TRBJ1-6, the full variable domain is DSGVTQTPKHLITATGQRVTLRCSPRSGDLSVYWYQQSLDQGLQFLIQYYNGEERAKGNILERFSAQQFPDLHSELNLSSLELGDSALYFCASSVVEDSPLHFGNGTRLTVT.

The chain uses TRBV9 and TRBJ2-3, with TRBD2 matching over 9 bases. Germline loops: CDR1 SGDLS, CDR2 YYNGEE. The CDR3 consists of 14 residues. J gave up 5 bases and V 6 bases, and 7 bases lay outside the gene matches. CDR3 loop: CASKDSGGGDTQYF. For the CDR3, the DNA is TGTGCCAGCAAAGATAGCGGGGGTGGAGATACGCAGTATTTT.

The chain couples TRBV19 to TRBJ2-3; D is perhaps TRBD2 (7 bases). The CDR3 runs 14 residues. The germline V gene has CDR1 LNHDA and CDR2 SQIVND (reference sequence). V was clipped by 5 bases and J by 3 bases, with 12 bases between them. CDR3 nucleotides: TGTGCCAGTAGTCGAGGGGGAGGGACAGATACGCAGTATTTT. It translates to CASSRGGGTDTQYF.

The chain's CDR3 is CSVDDPTGRFEQYF. CDR3 bases: TGCAGCGTTGACGACCCGACAGGGAGATTCGAGCAGTACTTC. The gene calls are TRBV29-1 and TRBJ2-7; 7 bases map to TRBD1. Germline trimming cut 3 bases from V and 6 bases from J; bases unmatched to any gene: 11. CDR1 SQVTM and CDR2 ANQGSEA come from the germline V gene. This CDR3 contains 14 residues.

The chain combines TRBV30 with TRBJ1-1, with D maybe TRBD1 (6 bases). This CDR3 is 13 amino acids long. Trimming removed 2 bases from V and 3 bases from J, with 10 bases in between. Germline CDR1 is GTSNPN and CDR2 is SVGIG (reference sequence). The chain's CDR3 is CAWSKGGDTEAFF. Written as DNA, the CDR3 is TGTGCCTGGAGTAAGGGGGGTGACACTGAAGCTTTCTTT.

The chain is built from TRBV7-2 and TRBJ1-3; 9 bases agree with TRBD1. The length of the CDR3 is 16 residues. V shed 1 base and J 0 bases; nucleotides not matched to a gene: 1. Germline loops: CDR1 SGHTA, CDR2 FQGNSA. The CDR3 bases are TGTGCCAGCAGCTTAGTGGGACAGGGCTCTGGAAACACCATATATTTT. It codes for CASSLVGQGSGNTIYF.